A single sample is the source of the 27 T cell receptor beta chains below, sequenced in a study of T cells in Graves' hyperthyroidism and ophthalmopathy. What was amplified from RNA transcripts were TCR beta CDR3 regions. The HTBI primer set drove a first-round RT-PCR of the TCR CDR3. One entry per CDR3 protein results from TCRdb running MiXCR on the multiplex PCR reads. The data hold around 700,000 distinct CDR3 sequences, with around a sixth observed a single time. The sequenced sample was blood. All receptors come from a woman between 45 and 65 years old with Graves' hyperthyroidism that later progressed to Graves' ophthalmopathy.

The J gene is TRBJ2-5, the V gene TRBV5-1; possible D gene TRBD2, 6 bases. Trimming removed 7 bases at V and 0 bases at J, with 16 bases between. CDR1 SGHRS and CDR2 YFSETQ come from the germline V gene. The CDR3 contains 15 residues. In DNA form, the CDR3 reads TGCGCCAGCGGAACAACGGGGGTGTACCAAGAGACCCAGTACTTC. As protein: CASGTTGVYQETQYF.

This clonotype came up a few times. The rearrangement links TRBV18 to TRBJ1-3; D unclear. Per the germline V gene, CDR1 is KGHSH and CDR2 is LQKENI. The V end lost 4 bases, the J end lost 1 base, and 11 bases lay between the germline ends. CDR3 length: 15 residues. The CDR3 loop reads CASSQDYTSGNTIYF. In DNA form, the CDR3 reads TGTGCCAGCTCACAGGACTACACTTCTGGAAACACCATATATTTT.

This clonotype was detected only a few times. This chain connects TRBV7-9 to TRBJ2-7; the match to TRBD1 covers 7 bases. Unmatched junction bases numbered 10, after V lost 5 bases and J lost 6 bases. Germline CDR1 SEHNR, CDR2 FQNEAQ (reference sequence). The CDR3 covers 14 residues. CDR3: CASSVTGSLLEQYF. CDR3 nucleotide sequence: TGTGCCAGCAGCGTGACAGGGAGCCTACTCGAGCAGTACTTC.

The rearrangement links TRBV20-1 to TRBJ1-5; no reliable D call. Germline-derived CDR1 and CDR2 are DFQATT and SNEGSKA (reference sequence). V lost 0 bases to trimming and J lost 2 bases, with 11 bases between them. CDR3 length: 15 residues. The CDR3 DNA reads as TGCAGTGCTAGAGATCGTGTGAGAGGCAATCAGCCCCAGCATTTT. This translates into CSARDRVRGNQPQHF.

This clonotype was seen more than once but under ten times. The chain joins TRBV5-1 to TRBJ2-1; D gene ambiguous. V lost 0 bases to trimming and J lost 1 base, with 14 bases between them. The germline gives CDR1 SGHRS, CDR2 YFSETQ. The CDR3 length is 17 residues. CDR3 nucleotide sequence: TGCGCCAGCAGCTTGGGACAAGGTGGGATTTCCTACAATGAGCAGTTCTTC. Its protein is CASSLGQGGISYNEQFF.

The genes are TRBV28 and TRBJ1-2; 7 nucleotides align to TRBD1. CDR3 size: 13 residues. The germline CDR1 and CDR2 sequences are MDHEN and SYDVKM. Losses at the gene ends were 7 bases for V and 4 bases for J; bases not matched to a gene: 6. The CDR3, as DNA: TGTGCCAGCACCATACGGACAGGCTATGGCTACACCTTC. This encodes CASTIRTGYGYTF.

This clonotype was recorded at least ten times. The CDR3 region has the DNA TGTGCCACCAGCAGAGATGCTGTCGGACTAGCGGGGGGGGCAGATACGCAGTATTTT. It is translated as CATSRDAVGLAGGADTQYF. This chain connects TRBV15 to TRBJ2-3, with TRBD2 matching over 15 bases. The CDR3 has 19 amino acids. In germline, CDR1 is LNHNV, CDR2 YYDKDF (reference sequence). V shed 0 bases and J 4 bases; nucleotides not matched to a gene: 8.

The chain joins TRBV15 to TRBJ1-4, with D tentatively TRBD1 (5 bases). The germline CDR1 and CDR2 sequences are LNHNV and YYDKDF (reference sequence). V lost 1 base and J lost 4, with 7 bases in between. The CDR3 contains 14 residues. The CDR3 region is CATSRGGDNEKLFF. Here the CDR3 DNA reads TGTGCCACCAGCAGAGGAGGGGATAATGAAAAACTGTTTTTT.

The chain employs TRBV18 and TRBJ1-3; the D gene is possibly TRBD1 (6 bases). Deletions cut 2 bases from V and 8 bases from J, with 16 bases between. In germline, CDR1 is KGHSH, CDR2 LQKENI. The CDR3 length is 15 residues. The CDR3 coding sequence is TGTGCCAGCTCACCAGTCGGGGCAAAGGGGGACACCATATATTTT. As protein: CASSPVGAKGDTIYF.

This clonotype was recorded a few times. V usage is TRBV20-1 and J usage is TRBJ1-2; D gene unclear. Germline-derived CDR1 and CDR2 are DFQATT and SNEGSKA (reference sequence). This CDR3 is 11 amino acids long. CDR3: CSHGEDYGYTF. The CDR3, as DNA: TGCAGCCATGGGGAGGACTATGGCTACACCTTC.

There are many counts of this clonotype. The chain recombines TRBV12-3 or TRBV12-4 with TRBJ1-5; TRBD1 is a possible D gene (5 bases). The CDR3 is 13 residues long. Trimming cost V 8 bases and J 2 bases, with 10 bases left between them. The CDR3 is CASDSIGNQPQHF. The CDR3 nucleotides read TGTGCCAGCGACAGTATCGGCAATCAGCCCCAGCATTTT.

In its sample, this clonotype was seen a few times. The gene calls are TRBV7-9 and TRBJ1-5, with a weak D call TRBD1 (6 bases). CDR1 and CDR2 from the germline V gene are SEHNR and FQNEAQ (reference sequence). V was cut by 4 bases and J by 1 base, with 11 bases left in between. The CDR3 runs to 15 residues. The CDR3 region is CASSSGGESNQPQHF. CDR3 nucleotide sequence: TGTGCCAGCAGCTCGGGGGGCGAGAGCAATCAGCCCCAGCATTTT.

In its sample, this clonotype was seen a few times. The rearrangement joins TRBV11-2 to TRBJ1-2, with a tentative D call TRBD1 (5 bases). The CDR3 loop spans 16 amino acids. Trimming took 5 bases from V and 8 from J, leaving 24 bases between them. Germline lookup yields CDR1 SGHAT and CDR2 FQNNGV. CDR3 bases: TGTGCCAGCAGCCCGGATGTTGCGTTCGGGGGACTGGGCTACACCTTC. Translated: CASSPDVAFGGLGYTF.

This clonotype was picked up many times. The chain carries TRBV30 and TRBJ1-5, with D unclear. Looked up from germline, CDR1 is GTSNPN and CDR2 is SVGIG (reference sequence). V was clipped by 0 bases and J by 1 base, with 16 bases between them. The CDR3 contains 17 residues. The CDR3 spells CAWSVGVLSRSNQPQHF. As DNA, the CDR3 is TGTGCCTGGAGTGTAGGCGTCCTAAGCAGGAGCAATCAGCCCCAGCATTTT.

The CDR3 loop is CASSRTSGTSLIPNSPLHF. In DNA, the CDR3 is TGCGCCAGCAGCCGCACGTCAGGAACCTCCCTTATTCCTAATTCACCCCTCCACTTT. The chain combines TRBV5-1 with TRBJ1-6; D is unclear. Trimming took 4 bases from V and 6 from J, leaving 26 bases between them. This CDR3 comprises 19 residues. CDR1 SGHRS and CDR2 YFSETQ come from the germline V gene.

The chain links TRBV20-1 to TRBJ1-3; D is possibly TRBD1 (5 bases). There are 13 residues in the CDR3. The germline V gene encodes CDR1 DFQATT and CDR2 SNEGSKA (reference sequence). Deletions cut 6 bases from V and 2 bases from J, with 11 bases between. Here the CDR3 reads CSASTEAGNTIYF. CDR3 DNA sequence: TGCAGTGCATCGACAGAAGCTGGAAACACCATATATTTT.

V and J are TRBV19 and TRBJ2-7; weak D call: TRBD2 (6 bases). The CDR3 is made up of 13 amino acids. Per germline, CDR1 LNHDA and CDR2 SQIVND (reference sequence). V was cut by 9 bases and J by 4 bases, with 16 bases left in between. This chain's CDR3 is CASRLGLGYEQYF. CDR3 DNA sequence: TGTGCCAGCCGCCTGGGACTTGGTTACGAGCAGTACTTC. Using reference TRBV19 and TRBJ2-7 for the parts outside the CDR3, the full variable domain is DGGITQSPKYLFRKEGQNVTLSCEQNLNHDAMYWYRQDPGQGLRLIYYSQIVNDFQKGDIAEGYSVSREKKESFPLTVTSAQKNPTAFYLCASRLGLGYEQYFGPGTRLTVT.

This clonotype was found many times. The genes are TRBV12-3 or TRBV12-4 and TRBJ1-1; D perhaps matches TRBD1 (5 bases). The CDR3 extends over 14 amino acids. Trimming stripped 6 bases from V and 6 bases from J, with 17 bases between. The CDR3 nucleotides read TGTGCCAGCAGCTCCACAGATCTAGGGGCTGAAGCTTTCTTT. Protein sequence: CASSSTDLGAEAFF.

The sample holds many counts of this clonotype. The genes are TRBV10-3 and TRBJ2-1; TRBD1 is a possible D gene (6 bases). The CDR3 loop spans 15 amino acids. The V end was cut by 4 bases, the J end by 6 bases, with 16 bases between. The V gene's germline CDR1 is ENHRY and CDR2 SYGVKD. Written as DNA, the CDR3 is TGTGCCATCAGTGCAGGGAATATAGGGGGCAATGAGCAGTTCTTC. Amino acid sequence: CAISAGNIGGNEQFF.

This clonotype turned up a few times. The rearrangement links TRBV10-3 to TRBJ1-3; 7 bases align to TRBD1. CDR1 and CDR2 from the germline V gene are ENHRY and SYGVKD. This CDR3 region has 15 residues. V gave up 6 bases and J gave up 0 bases; unmatched junction bases: 5. The CDR3 region has the DNA TGTGCCATCAGACGGGACAGCAGCTCTGGAAACACCATATATTTT. Translation gives CAIRRDSSSGNTIYF.

This clonotype was found many times. V is TRBV5-1 and J is TRBJ2-3, with D tentatively TRBD2 (7 bases). This CDR3 has 17 residues. V lost 2 bases and J 2 bases, leaving 18 bases between the germline ends. The germline V gene encodes CDR1 SGHRS and CDR2 YFSETQ. CDR3 nucleotides: TGCGCCAGCAGCTTAGAAAGTCGGGGGGCGGACACAGATACGCAGTATTTT. Translating it yields CASSLESRGADTDTQYF. The full variable domain, with the rest looked up from reference TRBV5-1 and TRBJ2-3, is KAGVTQTPRYLIKTRGQQVTLSCSPISGHRSVSWYQQTPGQGLQFLFEYFSETQRNKGNFPGRFSGRQFSNSRSEMNVSTLELGDSALYLCASSLESRGADTDTQYFGPGTRLTVL.

The chain is built from TRBV18 and TRBJ1-2, with D uncertain. Trimming took off 3 bases at V and 1 base at J, with 9 bases between the two ends. This CDR3 has 14 residues. From germline, CDR1 is KGHSH and CDR2 LQKENI. This CDR3 reads CASSPKTSNYGYTF. In DNA form, the CDR3 reads TGTGCCAGCTCACCTAAGACAAGTAACTATGGCTACACCTTC.

This clonotype was seen only a few times. This chain joins TRBV15 and TRBJ1-2; TRBD1 matches 7 bases. This CDR3 is 16 amino acids long. CDR1 is LNHNV and CDR2 is YYDKDF in the germline V gene (reference sequence). Unmatched junction bases numbered 7, after V lost 1 base and J lost 2 bases. The CDR3 loop reads CATSRGGGQTNYGYTF. CDR3 in DNA: TGTGCCACCAGCAGAGGAGGGGGACAGACGAACTATGGCTACACCTTC.

This clonotype was seen ten or more times. The J gene is TRBJ2-1, the V gene TRBV7-8, with a possible D match to TRBD1 (6 bases). This CDR3 has 17 amino acids. Germline-derived CDR1 and CDR2 are SGHVS and FQNEAQ. Trimming left V 1 base short and J 0 bases short, with 13 bases between. This CDR3 reads CASSLEGGMSSYNEQFF. The CDR3 DNA is TGTGCCAGCAGCTTAGAAGGGGGAATGAGCTCCTACAATGAGCAGTTCTTC.

This sequence joins TRBV18 and TRBJ2-7; 9 positions match TRBD1. Trimming took 3 bases from V and 4 from J; bases not matched to a gene: 4. The CDR3 has 14 residues. From germline, CDR1 is KGHSH and CDR2 LQKENI. The DNA for the CDR3 is TGTGCCAGCTCACCTTGGGACAGGGCGTACGAGCAGTACTTC. This gives the protein CASSPWDRAYEQYF.

This clonotype has just a few counts. The rearrangement links TRBV6-5 to TRBJ1-4; 7 positions match TRBD1. The germline CDR1 and CDR2 sequences are MNHEY and SVGAGI. The CDR3 is made up of 16 amino acids. V gave up 5 bases and J gave up 3 bases; unmatched junction bases: 9. DNA for the CDR3: TGTGCCAGCAGTCAAGGACAGGTCGTCTCTAATGAAAAACTGTTTTTT. It yields the protein CASSQGQVVSNEKLFF.

As concerns this clonotype: Being one base from a much bigger clone, this may be a read error. The chain recombines TRBV3-1 with TRBJ1-4; 7 nucleotides agree with TRBD1. This CDR3 spans 18 amino acids. From germline, CDR1 is LGHDT and CDR2 YNNKEL (reference sequence). The CDR3 protein is CASSQVTGAPTTNEKLLF. DNA for the CDR3: TGTGCCAGCAGCCAAGTAACAGGGGCCCCCACAACTAATGAAAAACTGCTTTTT.